One and the same sample provided the 24 T cell receptor beta chains below, sequenced in a study of T cells in localized non-small cell lung cancer. Some clones are missing from TCRdb's copy, which holds only in-frame ones; the method was immunoSEQ multiplex PCR. This sample has about 40,000 clones, with around 90% found just once. The specimen comprised peripheral blood, sampled before any cancer treatment. The receptors here all came from a man aged 18 to 49 with stage I lung adenocarcinoma.

The gene calls are TRBV19 and TRBJ1-2; D not resolved. The germline V and J ends were trimmed by 8 bases and 3 bases, with 16 bases remaining between them. Germline values: CDR1 LNHDA, CDR2 SQIVND (reference sequence). CDR3 size: 14 residues. CDR3 DNA: TGTGCCAGTTCGCGCGCGGTTCGGGACTATGGCTACACCTTC. Translation gives CASSRAVRDYGYTF. Full variable domain (remainder filled in from reference TRBV19 and TRBJ1-2): DGGITQSPKYLFRKEGQNVTLSCEQNLNHDAMYWYRQDPGQGLRLIYYSQIVNDFQKGDIAEGYSVSREKKESFPLTVTSAQKNPTAFYLCASSRAVRDYGYTFGSGTRLTVV.

The V and J genes are TRBV5-1 and TRBJ2-3; unclear D gene. Germline V lookup: CDR1 SGHRS, CDR2 YFSETQ. V was cut by 0 bases and J by 8 bases, with 4 bases left in between. CDR3 length: 11 residues. DNA for the CDR3: TGCGCCAGCAGCTTGGAAAGTACGCAGTATTTT. This gives the protein CASSLESTQYF.

J is TRBJ1-1 and V is TRBV7-9; no clear D. Looked up from germline, CDR1 is SEHNR and CDR2 is FQNEAQ (reference sequence). This CDR3 comprises 12 residues. Trimming left V 4 bases short and J 8 bases short, with 11 bases between. As DNA, the CDR3 is TGTGCCAGCAGCTCCCTCCGTCGAGAAGCTTTCTTT. Translation: CASSSLRREAFF.

The chain recombines TRBV6-9 with TRBJ1-5, with a weak D call TRBD1 (5 bases). V lost 7 bases to trimming and J lost 2 bases, with 15 bases between them. Germline assignment: CDR1 MNHGY and CDR2 SVAAGI. The CDR3 runs 15 residues. The CDR3 coding sequence is TGTGCCAGCAAGGACGGGACCGGTCGCAATCAGCCCCAGCATTTT. Encoded protein: CASKDGTGRNQPQHF.

This sequence joins TRBV30 and TRBJ1-6; weak D call: TRBD1 (5 bases). This CDR3 contains 13 residues. The germline CDR1 and CDR2 sequences are GTSNPN and SVGIG (reference sequence). The germline V and J ends were trimmed by 3 bases and 4 bases, with 7 bases remaining between them. This CDR3 reads CAWSPGYNSPLHF. The CDR3 nucleotides read TGTGCCTGGAGCCCAGGGTATAATTCACCCCTCCACTTT.

The rearrangement joins TRBV30 to TRBJ1-5, with 12 bases aligning to TRBD1. There are 14 residues in the CDR3. Germline V gene sequence: CDR1 GTSNPN, CDR2 SVGIG (reference sequence). V lost 5 bases, J lost 12 bases, and 11 bases stayed unmatched. DNA of the CDR3: TGTGCCTGGGGGGGACAGGGGGCCCTAGGAATCCAGCATTTT. This sequence encodes CAWGGQGALGIQHF.

The chain couples TRBV5-4 to TRBJ2-2; 10 bases line up with TRBD1. CDR3 length: 15 residues. V trimming: 2 bases; J trimming: 6 bases; junction bases outside the gene matches: 4. Germline CDR1 and CDR2: SGHNT and YYREEE (reference sequence). Here the CDR3 reads CASSLKTGGSGELFF. CDR3 nucleotides: TGTGCCAGCAGCTTAAAGACAGGGGGCTCCGGGGAGCTGTTTTTT.

V is TRBV28 and J is TRBJ1-2; D is perhaps TRBD1 (6 bases). Germline V gene sequence: CDR1 MDHEN, CDR2 SYDVKM. The ends were cut back, 11 bases at V and 4 bases at J, with 20 bases in the middle. CDR3 size: 14 residues. The CDR3 protein is CAAAQGQGSYGYTF. CDR3 DNA: TGTGCCGCAGCACAGGGCCAAGGGAGCTATGGCTACACCTTC.

This chain joins TRBV11-1 and TRBJ2-7; 8 positions match TRBD1. This CDR3 spans 15 amino acids. J was trimmed by 5 bases and V by 4 bases; bases with no gene match: 10. Germline CDR1 and CDR2: SGHAT and FQDESV (reference sequence). The CDR3: CASSSRTGSIDEQYF. CDR3 sequence (DNA): TGTGCCAGCAGCTCGCGGACAGGGAGCATCGACGAGCAGTACTTC.

The V gene is TRBV5-4, the J gene TRBJ1-3, with unresolved D. Germline lookup yields CDR1 SGHNT and CDR2 YYREEE (reference sequence). The CDR3 sequence is 16 residues long. Trimming removed 0 bases from V and 1 base from J, with 11 bases in between. As DNA, the CDR3 is TGTGCCAGCAGCTTGGGGGCAGGTTCTTCTGGAAACACCATATATTTT. Amino acids: CASSLGAGSSGNTIYF.

The chain links TRBV12-2 to TRBJ2-2; the table assigns TRBD1, which was not confirmed against the DNA. TRBV12-2 is annotated as a pseudogene. The CDR3 sequence is 18 residues long. CDR3 residues: CASRHLRDSSPKTGELFF. The CDR3 bases are TGTGCAAGTCGCCATCTCCGGGACAGTTCCCCGAAGACCGGGGAGCTGTTTTTT.

The CDR3 reads CASSFNRDGRRSYNSPLHF. The CDR3 DNA reads as TGTGCCAGCAGCTTTAACCGGGACGGCCGCCGGTCCTATAATTCACCCCTCCACTTT. The genes are TRBV5-6 and TRBJ1-6, with D possibly being TRBD1 (5 bases). This CDR3 has 19 amino acids. Germline V gene data show CDR1 as SGHDT and CDR2 as YYEEEE. Trimming removed 2 bases from V and 1 base from J, with 19 bases in between.

The CDR3 protein is CASSPPTGERGYTF. For the CDR3, the DNA is TGTGCCAGCTCACCACCGACAGGGGAGAGGGGCTACACCTTC. The rearrangement uses TRBV18 and TRBJ1-2; TRBD1 matches 8 bases. Germline values: CDR1 KGHSH, CDR2 LQKENI. V dropped 0 bases and J dropped 8; count of bases not matched to a gene: 5. The CDR3 extends over 14 amino acids.

This chain joins TRBV5-4 and TRBJ1-6; D is unclear. Germline-derived CDR1 and CDR2 are SGHNT and YYREEE (reference sequence). There are 14 residues in the CDR3. The ends were cut back, 2 bases at V and 6 bases at J, with 9 bases in the middle. CDR3 region: CASSLKWGNSPLHF. In nucleotides, the CDR3 is TGTGCCAGCAGCTTAAAATGGGGTAATTCACCCCTCCACTTT. The full variable domain, its missing parts supplied by reference TRBV5-4 and TRBJ1-6, is ETGVTQSPTHLIKTRGQQVTLRCSSQSGHNTVSWYQQALGQGPQFIFQYYREEENGRGNFPPRFSGLQFPNYSSELNVNALELDDSALYLCASSLKWGNSPLHFGNGTRLTVT.

This chain links TRBV6-4 with TRBJ2-1; 12 bases agree with TRBD2. Germline-derived CDR1 and CDR2 are MRHNA and SNTAGT. This CDR3 has 16 amino acids. J gave up 8 bases and V 6 bases, and 11 bases lay outside the gene matches. The CDR3 DNA reads as TGTGCCAGCAGCGCCCTAGCGGGGGGGCCGGTTTATGAGCAGTTCTTC. Translation: CASSALAGGPVYEQFF.

The J gene is TRBJ1-1, the V gene TRBV5-4, with no clear D. Germline CDR1 and CDR2: SGHNT and YYREEE (reference sequence). V gave up 4 bases and J gave up 5 bases, with 15 bases separating them. The CDR3 covers 14 residues. The CDR3 nucleotides read TGTGCCAGCAGCCTAGAGTGGGGTATGACTGAAGCTTTCTTT. This gives the protein CASSLEWGMTEAFF.

The J gene is TRBJ1-2, the V gene TRBV7-6; D is possibly TRBD1 (6 bases). The CDR3 is 16 amino acids. CDR1 and CDR2 from the germline V gene are SGHVS and FNYEAQ. V lost 1 base and J 2 bases, leaving 14 bases between the germline ends. The CDR3 here is CASSLGWGHANYGYTF. DNA of the CDR3: TGTGCCAGCAGCTTAGGTTGGGGACACGCAAACTATGGCTACACCTTC.

J is TRBJ2-7 and V is TRBV5-1; 9 nucleotides match TRBD1. V lost 6 bases and J lost 5; bases outside the gene matches: 6. The CDR3 totals 13 residues. Germline CDR1 is SGHRS and CDR2 is YFSETQ. CDR3 protein: CASKGQGTHEQYF. For the CDR3, the DNA is TGCGCCAGCAAAGGACAGGGGACCCACGAGCAGTACTTC.

The rearrangement uses TRBV15 and TRBJ1-3; 7 bases fit TRBD1. J gave up 0 bases and V 0 bases, and 5 bases lay outside the gene matches. Germline CDR1 is LNHNV and CDR2 is YYDKDF (reference sequence). The CDR3 covers 17 residues. This CDR3 reads CATSRDRGQYSGNTIYF. In DNA, the CDR3 is TGTGCCACCAGCAGAGACCGGGGACAGTACTCTGGAAACACCATATATTTT.

This CDR3 is CASSLGPSNQPQHF. The CDR3 coding sequence is TGTGCCAGCAGCTTGGGACCTAGCAATCAGCCCCAGCATTTT. This rearrangement joins TRBV7-2 to TRBJ1-5, with a possible D match to TRBD1 (5 bases). CDR3 length: 14 residues. V was trimmed by 3 bases and J by 0 bases, leaving 6 bases between them. Germline V gives CDR1 SGHTA, CDR2 FQGNSA.

V and J are TRBV2 and TRBJ1-3; D gene ambiguous. The length of the CDR3 is 16 residues. The ends were cut back, 1 base at V and 0 bases at J, with 10 bases in the middle. The V gene's germline CDR1 is SNHLY and CDR2 FYNNEI. The CDR3 protein is CASSEGTGNSGNTIYF. In nucleotides, the CDR3 is TGTGCCAGCAGTGAAGGTACGGGGAACTCTGGAAACACCATATATTTT.

This chain joins TRBV19 and TRBJ1-4; a possible D gene is TRBD1 (6 bases). CDR1 and CDR2 (germline): LNHDA, SQIVND (reference sequence). This CDR3 has 13 residues. V was pared by 7 bases and J by 0 bases, with 6 bases between. The CDR3 loop reads CASNRATNEKLFF. The DNA for the CDR3 is TGTGCCAGTAACAGGGCAACTAATGAAAAACTGTTTTTT.

This sequence joins TRBV4-3 and TRBJ1-2, with a tentative D call TRBD1 (5 bases). CDR1 is LGHNA, CDR2 YSLEER, per germline. With 1 base removed from V and 0 bases from J, the gap between germline ends came to 12 bases. CDR3 size: 16 residues. CDR3: CASSQVRTQANYGYTF. CDR3 DNA: TGCGCCAGCAGCCAAGTTAGGACACAGGCTAACTATGGCTACACCTTC.

This clone has a handful of counts. The CDR3 protein is CASSEFDWGATWDTIYF. In DNA form, the CDR3 reads TGTGCCAGCAGTGAATTCGATTGGGGTGCAACCTGGGACACCATATATTTT. The chain couples TRBV25-1 to TRBJ1-3; D uncertain. The germline V and J ends were trimmed by 1 base and 8 bases, with 21 bases remaining between them. This CDR3 has 17 amino acids. The germline V gene encodes CDR1 MGHDK and CDR2 SYGVNS.